Presented here are 25 T cell receptor beta chains from one specimen sequenced in a study of blood T cell repertoires in COVID-19. Repertoires were generated with immunoSEQ multiplex PCR, while TCRdb's copy carries only in-frame clones and drops some. Of 90,000 to 110,000 clones in the sample, over 80% were seen once. The sample taken for sequencing was peripheral blood. The receptors here all came from a human donor in a cohort sampled during active COVID-19.

The J gene is TRBJ2-5, the V gene TRBV10-3; D unclear. This CDR3 comprises 13 residues. The germline V and J ends were trimmed by 6 bases and 1 base, with 9 bases remaining between them. Germline V CDR1 and CDR2: ENHRY, SYGVKD. The CDR3 coding sequence is TGTGCCATCAGCATCGGGTCCCAAGAGACCCAGTACTTC. It specifies CAISIGSQETQYF.

This clone was counted a few times. The chain links TRBV18 to TRBJ1-6, with D possibly matching TRBD1 (6 bases). Germline CDR1 KGHSH, CDR2 LQKENI. The V gene lost 3 bases and the J gene lost 10 bases, with 13 bases spanning the gap. The CDR3 is 14 amino acids. The CDR3 reads CASSPTGYYSPLHF. CDR3 in DNA: TGTGCCAGCTCACCTACAGGGTACTACTCACCCCTCCACTTT.

The chain couples TRBV19 to TRBJ2-1; 7 bases map to TRBD1. CDR3 size: 15 residues. V lost 7 bases and J lost 7; bases outside the gene matches: 13. Germline V CDR1 and CDR2: LNHDA, SQIVND (reference sequence). The DNA of the CDR3 is TGTGCCAGTAAAGTGAGACAGGGTGGAAGGAATGAGCAGTTCTTC. Amino acid sequence: CASKVRQGGRNEQFF.

A note on this clone: An end of the junction differs from the germline gene, which may be a read error. The genes are TRBV6-5 and TRBJ1-3, with TRBD1 matching 9 bases. The length of the CDR3 is 14 residues. Germline loops: CDR1 MNHEY, CDR2 SVGAGI. The CDR3 protein is CASRNRQGENTTYF. CDR3 nucleotides: TGTGCCAGCAGAAACCGACAGGGGGAAAACACCACATATTTT.

The chain combines TRBV28 with TRBJ1-1, with D possibly being TRBD1 (5 bases). V lost 5 bases and J 7 bases, leaving 11 bases between the germline ends. This CDR3 region has 12 residues. The germline V gene encodes CDR1 MDHEN and CDR2 SYDVKM. The CDR3 nucleotides are TGTGCCAGCAGTCGACAGCCCCTTGAAGCTTTCTTT. This gives the protein CASSRQPLEAFF.

The chain is built from TRBV6-5 and TRBJ2-1, with a possible D match to TRBD1 (6 bases). Trimming removed 5 bases from V and 6 bases from J, with 14 bases in between. The CDR3 contains 14 residues. Germline V lookup: CDR1 MNHEY, CDR2 SVGAGI. As DNA, the CDR3 is TGTGCCAGCAGTCCCCCGGACAGCGTCAATGAGCAGTTCTTC. Translation: CASSPPDSVNEQFF.

The chain employs TRBV11-2 and TRBJ1-3, with D perhaps TRBD1 (6 bases). The germline CDR1 and CDR2 sequences are SGHAT and FQNNGV. The CDR3 is 15 amino acids. V lost 6 bases, J lost 1 base, and 13 bases lay in between. The DNA of the CDR3 is TGTGCCAGCAGTCGCAGGGGTAGTTCTGGAAACACCATATATTTT. Translation gives CASSRRGSSGNTIYF.

The gene calls are TRBV4-3 and TRBJ2-7, with 7 bases matching TRBD1. This CDR3 is built from 18 residues. The trim removed 0 bases at V and 1 base at J, leaving 12 bases unmatched. From germline, CDR1 is LGHNA and CDR2 YSLEER. The DNA for the CDR3 is TGCGCCAGCAGCCAAGAACTTAACCGGGACAGCATATCCTACGAGCAGTACTTC. Protein sequence: CASSQELNRDSISYEQYF.

The V gene is TRBV6-2 or TRBV6-3, the J gene TRBJ2-5, with D possibly matching TRBD2 (5 bases). From germline, CDR1 is MNHEY and CDR2 SVGEGT. Trimming left V 2 bases short and J 8 bases short, with 27 bases between. The CDR3 runs 18 residues. The CDR3 sequence is CASSYPRSTAADFFTQYF. The CDR3 DNA sequence: TGTGCCAGCAGTTACCCCCGCTCTACAGCGGCAGATTTTTTTACCCAGTACTTC.

The chain combines TRBV4-1 with TRBJ1-5; D possibly corresponds to TRBD1 (6 bases). CDR3 length: 15 residues. Trimming left V 1 base short and J 6 bases short, with 13 bases between. Germline assignment: CDR1 MGHRA and CDR2 YSYEKL. The DNA for the CDR3 is TGCGCCAGCAGCCAAGCCGGGACAAAATTTCAGCCCCAGCATTTT. It translates to CASSQAGTKFQPQHF.

Concerning this clone itself: The junction departs from germline at one end; a sequencing error may be responsible. This sequence joins TRBV7-7 and TRBJ2-3, with TRBD2 as a possible D gene (6 bases). The CDR3 contains 16 residues. Germline V gene data show CDR1 as SSHAT and CDR2 as FNYEAQ (reference sequence). The CDR3 reads CASSPDRIAGTDTQYF. DNA for the CDR3: TGTGCTAGCAGCCCAGACCGGATAGCGGGCACAGATACGCAGTATTTT.

This chain joins TRBV2 and TRBJ1-3; D call uncertain. Germline CDR1 SNHLY, CDR2 FYNNEI. V dropped 6 bases and J dropped 9 bases, with 15 bases sitting between them. The CDR3 covers 13 residues. CDR3 DNA sequence: TGTGCCAGCAGACTCGGACGGGAAAGCACCATATATTTT. It is translated as CASRLGRESTIYF.

V is TRBV4-3 and J is TRBJ2-1; the match to TRBD2 covers 8 bases. The CDR3 spans 15 residues. J lost 7 bases, V lost 0 bases, and 5 bases had no gene match. Germline V gene sequence: CDR1 LGHNA, CDR2 YSLEER. The CDR3 is CASSQEAGVGNEQFF. In nucleotides, the CDR3 is TGCGCCAGCAGCCAAGAAGCGGGAGTGGGGAATGAGCAGTTCTTC.

This sequence joins TRBV19 and TRBJ2-7, with TRBD2 identical over 7 bases. This CDR3 contains 15 residues. Germline CDR1 and CDR2: LNHDA and SQIVND (reference sequence). J was trimmed by 0 bases and V by 3 bases; bases with no gene match: 5. This chain's CDR3 is CASSILAGDSYEQYF. DNA of the CDR3: TGTGCCAGTAGTATCCTTGCGGGGGACTCCTACGAGCAGTACTTC.

This clone appeared a single time. The chain uses TRBV27 and TRBJ2-3; D is possibly TRBD2 (6 bases). The CDR3 covers 16 residues. CDR1 is MNHEY and CDR2 is SMNVEV in the germline V gene (reference sequence). Trimming pared 6 bases from V and 2 bases from J, leaving 18 bases between. The CDR3 DNA is TGTGCCAGCAGCGGTAATCGGAGGGGTTCCACAGATACGCAGTATTTT. It codes for CASSGNRRGSTDTQYF.

This clone has just one count. This chain uses TRBV5-8 with TRBJ2-7, with 8 bases matching TRBD2. The CDR3 spans 17 residues. J lost 7 bases, V lost 1 base, and 16 bases had no gene match. The germline V gene encodes CDR1 SGHTS and CDR2 YDEGEE. The CDR3 bases are TGTGCCAGCAGCTTGTCGGTGATTAGCGGGATCTCAGGGGAGCAGTACTTC. This translates into CASSLSVISGISGEQYF.

This rearrangement joins TRBV7-2 to TRBJ1-2, with 7 bases matching TRBD1. The germline gives CDR1 SGHTA, CDR2 FQGNSA. V was pared by 5 bases and J by 4 bases, with 7 bases of the junction left unmatched. The CDR3 is made up of 14 amino acids. The CDR3, as DNA: TGTGCCAGCAGCCTTTGGGACAGCCCCTATGGCTACACCTTC. It specifies CASSLWDSPYGYTF.

The chain recombines TRBV20-1 with TRBJ2-1; D is undetermined. V was shortened by 1 base and J by 11 bases, with 9 bases between the two germline ends. The CDR3 is made up of 11 amino acids. CDR1 DFQATT and CDR2 SNEGSKA come from the germline V gene (reference sequence). CDR3 in DNA: TGCAGTGCTAGAGCTATCGACAAGCAGTTCTTC. Protein product: CSARAIDKQFF.

The CDR3 DNA reads TGTGCCAGCAGCACAGGGGGAAGGGGCAATCAGCCCCAGCATTTT. Residues: CASSTGGRGNQPQHF. This chain connects TRBV7-2 to TRBJ1-5, with TRBD1 identical over 8 bases. Germline V gives CDR1 SGHTA, CDR2 FQGNSA. The CDR3 extends over 15 amino acids. Trimming at V came to 5 bases and at J to 2 bases, leaving 5 bases not matched to a gene.

This rearrangement joins TRBV24-1 to TRBJ2-2, with a weak D call TRBD1 (6 bases). With 4 bases removed from V and 2 bases from J, the gap between germline ends came to 13 bases. Per germline, CDR1 KGHDR and CDR2 SFDVKD. The length of the CDR3 is 16 residues. This CDR3 reads CATSDLRGLNTGELFF. The CDR3 DNA sequence: TGTGCCACCAGTGACCTGAGGGGGTTAAACACCGGGGAGCTGTTTTTT.

The chain links TRBV19 to TRBJ1-1; D remains unclear. Trimming cost V 7 bases and J 0 bases, with 9 bases left between them. The CDR3 extends over 13 amino acids. The germline V gene encodes CDR1 LNHDA and CDR2 SQIVND (reference sequence). CDR3 in amino acids: CASTLVMNTEAFF. CDR3 DNA sequence: TGTGCCAGTACTCTTGTTATGAACACTGAAGCTTTCTTT.

The chain uses TRBV6-6 and TRBJ2-7; 9 bases match TRBD1. The CDR3 is made up of 15 amino acids. Germline V gene lookup returns CDR1 MNHNY and CDR2 SVGAGI (reference sequence). V trimming: 4 bases; J trimming: 7 bases; junction bases outside the gene matches: 11. Here the CDR3 DNA reads TGTGCCAGCAGTTCTCCACAGGGGGCCGTTGGGGAGCAGTACTTC. It translates to CASSSPQGAVGEQYF.

This chain links TRBV7-2 with TRBJ2-7; D is undetermined. From germline, CDR1 is SGHTA and CDR2 FQGNSA. Trimming pared 8 bases from V and 0 bases from J, leaving 11 bases between. The CDR3 spans 13 residues. Here the CDR3 DNA reads TGTGCCAGCTCGGAGCGCAGCTCCTACGAGCAGTACTTC. Amino acids: CASSERSSYEQYF.

The rearrangement joins TRBV5-4 to TRBJ1-5; unclear D gene. Between the trimmed V and J ends, which lost 1 base and 4 bases, there was a span of 6 bases. This CDR3 has 13 residues. Germline values: CDR1 SGHNT, CDR2 YYREEE (reference sequence). The CDR3 DNA reads as TGTGCCAGCAGCTTGTCCCCGAATCAGCCCCAGCATTTT. Its translation: CASSLSPNQPQHF.

The CDR3 sequence is CASSYQRGGGTQYF. CDR3 DNA: TGTGCCAGCAGTTATCAGAGGGGGGGCGGGACCCAGTACTTC. The chain recombines TRBV6-5 with TRBJ2-5, with D tentatively TRBD2 (7 bases). The CDR3 covers 14 residues. Trimming left V 3 bases short and J 7 bases short, with 15 bases between. The germline gives CDR1 MNHEY, CDR2 SVGAGI.